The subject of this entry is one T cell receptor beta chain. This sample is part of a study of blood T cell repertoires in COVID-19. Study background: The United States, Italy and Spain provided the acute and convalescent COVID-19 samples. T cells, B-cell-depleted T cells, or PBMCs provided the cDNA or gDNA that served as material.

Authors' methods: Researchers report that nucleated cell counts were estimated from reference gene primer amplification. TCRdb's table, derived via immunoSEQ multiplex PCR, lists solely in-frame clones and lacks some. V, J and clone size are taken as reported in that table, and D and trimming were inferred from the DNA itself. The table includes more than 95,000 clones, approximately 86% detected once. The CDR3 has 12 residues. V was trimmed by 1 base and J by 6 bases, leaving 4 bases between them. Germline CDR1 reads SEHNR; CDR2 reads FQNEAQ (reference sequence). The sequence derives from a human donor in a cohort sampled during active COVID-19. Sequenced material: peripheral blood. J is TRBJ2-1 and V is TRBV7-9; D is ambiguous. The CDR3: CASSLVGNEQFF. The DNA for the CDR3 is TGTGCCAGCAGCTTAGTCGGCAATGAGCAGTTCTTC.